Below are 27 T cell receptor beta chains sequenced from a single sample in a study of a mutant IDH1 vaccine in newly diagnosed glioma. Some clones are missing from TCRdb's copy, which holds only in-frame ones; the method was immunoSEQ multiplex PCR. The sample has approximately 100,000 clones, 70% to 90% seen once; the top ten hold roughly 0.61%. Time point: baseline, week 1 (first vaccination visit). This sample's treatment: pre-vaccination baseline after standard-of-care therapy. The material sequenced was PBMCs, taken from a glioma patient treated with radiotherapy, temozolomide or both. These receptors all come from a woman in her forties or fifties with glioma.

J is TRBJ2-6 and V is TRBV10-2; 10 bases map to TRBD1. There are 17 residues in the CDR3. In germline, CDR1 is WSHSY, CDR2 SAAADI. The V gene end was trimmed by 6 bases and the J gene end by 2 bases; junction bases not matched to a gene: 7. DNA of the CDR3: TGCGCCAGCAGCCCGGGACAGGGGATGACTGGGGCCAACGTCCTGACTTTC. The encoded protein is CASSPGQGMTGANVLTF.

The chain links TRBV10-3 to TRBJ1-1, with no clear D. The CDR3 covers 14 residues. Per germline, CDR1 ENHRY and CDR2 SYGVKD. The V and J ends lost 0 bases and 5 bases respectively, with 10 bases between them. The CDR3 spells CAISESRVGTEAFF. The CDR3 coding sequence is TGTGCCATCAGTGAGTCGAGGGTGGGGACTGAAGCTTTCTTT.

The chain recombines TRBV5-1 with TRBJ2-1, with 7 bases matching TRBD2. In germline, CDR1 is SGHRS, CDR2 YFSETQ. The CDR3 is 12 amino acids. Trimming took 5 bases from V and 8 from J; bases not matched to a gene: 4. CDR3 amino acids: CASSLAGDEQFF. The CDR3 nucleotides are TGCGCCAGCAGTCTCGCGGGAGATGAGCAGTTCTTC. Filled out from reference TRBV5-1 and TRBJ2-1, the complete variable domain reads KAGVTQTPRYLIKTRGQQVTLSCSPISGHRSVSWYQQTPGQGLQFLFEYFSETQRNKGNFPGRFSGRQFSNSRSEMNVSTLELGDSALYLCASSLAGDEQFFGPGTRLTVL.

The chain uses TRBV6-5 and TRBJ2-7; 7 nucleotides agree with TRBD2. The CDR3 is 14 residues long. V lost 2 bases and J lost 2; bases outside the gene matches: 3. Per germline, CDR1 MNHEY and CDR2 SVGAGI. The CDR3 sequence is CASSYGGEAYEQYF. The CDR3 DNA is TGTGCCAGCAGTTACGGGGGGGAAGCCTACGAGCAGTACTTC.

The genes are TRBV9 and TRBJ2-3; 7 nucleotides agree with TRBD2. Germline loops: CDR1 SGDLS, CDR2 YYNGEE. The V and J ends lost 0 bases and 6 bases, in that order; junction bases with no gene match: 7. This CDR3 spans 15 amino acids. CDR3 DNA sequence: TGTGCCAGCAGCGTAGTGCCGGGAGGCGGGGATACGCAGTATTTT. It codes for CASSVVPGGGDTQYF.

The J gene is TRBJ2-1, the V gene TRBV11-2, with D tentatively TRBD2 (7 bases). Trimming pared 5 bases from V and 6 bases from J, leaving 20 bases between. The CDR3 totals 16 residues. From germline, CDR1 is SGHAT and CDR2 FQNNGV. CDR3 sequence (DNA): TGTGCCAGCAGCCCCGTCGGGGGGCGGGAGTCCAATGAGCAGTTCTTC. Its protein product is CASSPVGGRESNEQFF.

The table lists this clone with a count of one. The rearrangement uses TRBV5-1 and TRBJ2-1; 7 bases fit TRBD2. This CDR3 is built from 13 residues. J gave up 8 bases and V 3 bases, and 5 bases lay outside the gene matches. The germline V gene encodes CDR1 SGHRS and CDR2 YFSETQ. CDR3 nucleotide sequence: TGCGCCAGCAGCTGGGGAGGGTCCGATGAGCAGTTCTTC. It codes for CASSWGGSDEQFF.

The CDR3 DNA follows: TGTGCCAGCAGCGGCCGGGACAGTAACACCGGGGAGCTGTTTTTT. Protein: CASSGRDSNTGELFF. This chain joins TRBV7-9 and TRBJ2-2, with 7 bases that match TRBD1. The CDR3 length is 15 residues. Germline V CDR1 and CDR2: SEHNR, FQNEAQ (reference sequence). V shed 5 bases, J shed 2 bases, and the junction held 5 bases outside the gene matches. The variable domain in full, with the rest retrieved from reference TRBV7-9 and TRBJ2-2, is DTGVSQNPRHKITKRGQNVTFRCDPISEHNRLYWYRQTLGQGPEFLTYFQNEAQLEKSRLLSDRFSAERPKGSFSTLEIQRTEQGDSAMYLCASSGRDSNTGELFFGEGSRLTVL.

J is TRBJ2-5 and V is TRBV7-9, with TRBD1 as a possible D gene (5 bases). The CDR3 is 14 amino acids. Germline CDR1 SEHNR, CDR2 FQNEAQ (reference sequence). V was pared by 8 bases and J by 4 bases, with 17 bases between. In DNA, the CDR3 is TGTGCCAGCCAGGACACCTTTACCGTAGAGACCCAGTACTTC. It translates to CASQDTFTVETQYF.

The chain is built from TRBV6-6 and TRBJ1-1, with D possibly being TRBD1 (6 bases). The germline V gene has CDR1 MNHNY and CDR2 SVGAGI (reference sequence). This CDR3 has 13 amino acids. The V end was cut by 5 bases, the J end by 4 bases, with 11 bases between. The CDR3 DNA sequence: TGTGCCAGCAGTCCAGGACAGCTCACTGAAGCTTTCTTT. This gives the protein CASSPGQLTEAFF.

This clone showed up just once. The J gene is TRBJ2-3, the V gene TRBV7-9, with unresolved D. The ends were cut back, 5 bases at V and 6 bases at J, with 18 bases in the middle. CDR3 length: 15 amino acids. Germline assignment: CDR1 SEHNR and CDR2 FQNEAQ (reference sequence). CDR3 sequence: CASSKPASMRDTQYF. The CDR3 DNA reads as TGTGCCAGCAGCAAACCGGCTAGTATGAGGGATACGCAGTATTTT. Based on the CDR3 plus reference TRBV7-9 and TRBJ2-3, the full variable domain is DTGVSQNPRHKITKRGQNVTFRCDPISEHNRLYWYRQTLGQGPEFLTYFQNEAQLEKSRLLSDRFSAERPKGSFSTLEIQRTEQGDSAMYLCASSKPASMRDTQYFGPGTRLTVL.

This clone appeared a single time. This CDR3 reads CASSSRDRADTQYF. The DNA for the CDR3 is TGTGCCAGTAGTTCCCGGGACAGGGCTGATACGCAGTATTTT. This sequence joins TRBV19 and TRBJ2-3; TRBD1 agrees at 9 bases. Trimming took 5 bases from V and 6 from J; bases not matched to a gene: 6. This CDR3 has 14 residues. Germline CDR1 reads LNHDA; CDR2 reads SQIVND (reference sequence).

The chain carries TRBV18 and TRBJ2-3; D is unclear. Trimming took 3 bases from V and 2 from J, leaving 9 bases between them. Germline V gene lookup returns CDR1 KGHSH and CDR2 LQKENI. The CDR3 spans 14 residues. CDR3 residues: CASSPVQFTDTQYF. In nucleotides, the CDR3 is TGTGCCAGCTCACCGGTTCAGTTCACAGATACGCAGTATTTT.

The chain employs TRBV27 and TRBJ2-3; 7 bases fit TRBD2. Germline loops: CDR1 MNHEY, CDR2 SMNVEV (reference sequence). The CDR3 has 17 residues. After removal of 5 bases from V and 2 bases from J, the junction contained 13 bases not matched to a gene. DNA for the CDR3: TGTGCCAGCAGTCCCCGAAGACGGGACTACCTCACAGATACGCAGTATTTT. This codes for CASSPRRRDYLTDTQYF.

This sequence joins TRBV28 and TRBJ2-4, with TRBD2 as a possible D gene (5 bases). Germline lookup yields CDR1 MDHEN and CDR2 SYDVKM. Trimming pared 2 bases from V and 1 base from J, leaving 6 bases between. The CDR3 length is 14 residues. CDR3 bases: TGTGCCAGCAGTTTAGAGGGTGCCAAAAACATTCAGTACTTC. It specifies CASSLEGAKNIQYF. Together with reference TRBV28 and TRBJ2-4, the CDR3 gives the full variable domain: DVKVTQSSRYLVKRTGEKVFLECVQDMDHENMFWYRQDPGLGLRLIYFSYDVKMKEKGDIPEGYSVSREKKERFSLILESASTNQTSMYLCASSLEGAKNIQYFGAGTRLSVL.

The J gene is TRBJ2-2, the V gene TRBV15; D may be TRBD1 or TRBD2 (5 bases each). This CDR3 comprises 16 residues. Germline CDR1 reads LNHNV; CDR2 reads YYDKDF (reference sequence). Between the trimmed V and J ends, which lost 0 bases and 4 bases, there was a span of 12 bases. The CDR3 is CATSRDLGDPTGELFF. For the CDR3, the DNA is TGTGCCACCAGCAGAGACCTAGGGGACCCCACCGGGGAGCTGTTTTTT.

The chain's CDR3 is CASSEGEGARLFGNTIYF. In DNA, the CDR3 is TGTGCCAGCAGTGAAGGGGAGGGGGCCCGTCTATTCGGAAACACCATATATTTT. The chain joins TRBV25-1 to TRBJ1-3; TRBD1 agrees at 7 bases. Per the germline V gene, CDR1 is MGHDK and CDR2 is SYGVNS. The V and J ends lost 2 bases and 4 bases, in that order; junction bases with no gene match: 14. The CDR3 has 18 residues.

The chain couples TRBV6-1 to TRBJ2-7; 9 nucleotides match TRBD2. J lost 3 bases, V lost 2 bases, and 5 bases had no gene match. CDR3 length equals 15 residues. The germline V gene has CDR1 MNHNS and CDR2 SASEGT. Here the CDR3 reads CASSEFGSGSYEQYF. CDR3 nucleotide sequence: TGTGCCAGCAGTGAATTTGGTAGCGGGAGCTACGAGCAGTACTTC.

The chain links TRBV6-6 to TRBJ1-4, with 8 bases that match TRBD1. With V trimmed by 6 bases and J by 8 bases, 5 bases remained unmatched. CDR1 is MNHNY, CDR2 SVGAGI, per germline (reference sequence). The CDR3 is 13 amino acids. The CDR3 loop reads CASSSGQGEKLFF. In DNA, the CDR3 is TGTGCCAGCAGCTCCGGACAGGGAGAAAAACTGTTTTTT.

This clone occurred once. The chain is built from TRBV21-1 and TRBJ1-2; TRBD1 is taken as the D call from the table, unchecked against the DNA. TRBV21-1 is a pseudogene. This CDR3 has 19 amino acids. The CDR3 loop reads CASSKVGGQGFRSNYGYTF. The CDR3 DNA sequence: TGTGCCAGCAGCAAAGTTGGGGGACAGGGTTTTCGCTCCAACTATGGCTACACCTTC.

The chain joins TRBV7-6 to TRBJ2-5; the match to TRBD2 covers 11 bases. Germline V CDR1 and CDR2: SGHVS, FNYEAQ. The trim removed 1 base at V and 0 bases at J, leaving 7 bases unmatched. This CDR3 is 18 amino acids long. CDR3 protein: CASSLVPSGRTDQETQYF. In DNA, the CDR3 is TGTGCCAGCAGCTTAGTGCCTAGCGGGAGGACGGACCAAGAGACCCAGTACTTC.

The V and J genes are TRBV14 and TRBJ2-7, with D possibly TRBD1 on 7 matching bases. Germline loops: CDR1 SGHDN, CDR2 FVKESK. The CDR3 sequence is 16 residues long. The V end lost 4 bases, the J end lost 3 bases, and 19 bases lay between the germline ends. Written as DNA, the CDR3 is TGTGCCAGCAGCCCCTACCGACAGGGACTTAGCTACGAGCAGTACTTC. Its protein is CASSPYRQGLSYEQYF.

V is TRBV5-1 and J is TRBJ2-7; the D gene is possibly TRBD2 (6 bases). The germline gives CDR1 SGHRS, CDR2 YFSETQ. V lost 0 bases and J 0 bases, leaving 10 bases between the germline ends. The CDR3 is 15 residues long. The DNA of the CDR3 is TGCGCCAGCAGCTTGGGTGGTAGCGGCTCCTACGAGCAGTACTTC. This translates into CASSLGGSGSYEQYF.

DNA of the CDR3: TGCGCCAGCAGCCCGACAGGGGGGGGCTACGAGCAGTACTTC. Protein: CASSPTGGGYEQYF. The gene calls are TRBV4-1 and TRBJ2-7, with 9 bases matching TRBD1. CDR1 is MGHRA, CDR2 YSYEKL, per germline. The V segment lost 4 bases and the J segment 3 bases; nucleotides outside the gene matches: 4. The CDR3 is 14 amino acids.

This chain uses TRBV9 with TRBJ2-1, with 9 positions matching TRBD2. Germline values: CDR1 SGDLS, CDR2 YYNGEE. V lost 0 bases to trimming and J lost 8 bases; unmatched junction nucleotides: 6. CDR3 length equals 15 residues. CDR3 in DNA: TGTGCCAGCAGCGTAGGAGATAGCGGGAGCTATGAGCAGTTCTTC. It yields the protein CASSVGDSGSYEQFF.

The chain carries TRBV30 and TRBJ1-1; D gene ambiguous. The CDR3 has 14 amino acids. CDR1 is GTSNPN and CDR2 is SVGIG in the germline V gene (reference sequence). V was cut by 3 bases and J by 3 bases, with 14 bases left in between. In nucleotides, the CDR3 is TGTGCCTGGAGCGGGGTTTCTCCATACACTGAAGCTTTCTTT. Protein sequence: CAWSGVSPYTEAFF.

V gene TRBV23-1 combines with J gene TRBJ2-7; D is perhaps TRBD2 (7 bases). TRBV23-1 is recorded as an ORF, its role being uncertain. The CDR3 is 18 residues long. V was shortened by 0 bases and J by 0 bases, with 18 bases between the two germline ends. The CDR3 DNA reads as TGCGCCAGCAGTCAATCAGGGGGGGGCTGGGACACCTCCTACGAGCAGTACTTC. Amino acids: CASSQSGGGWDTSYEQYF.